This is a list of T cell receptor beta chains from one sample in a study of early T cells in non-severe SARS-CoV-2 infection. Each CDR3 protein gets one entry after TCRdb re-called the 5' RACE reads with MiXCR. The sample shows about 98,000 distinct CDR3 sequences, approximately 11% of them seen only once. Source material: whole blood. The receptor source for this set is an adult who was a healthcare worker with PCR-confirmed SARS-CoV-2 infection or an uninfected control (not recorded which). CDR3s include the opening cysteine and the closing phenylalanine or tryptophan. D genes are given only for firm matches. Clone size is stated in some rows and not others, as once, few, many or a class when expanded.

CDR3 protein: CASSPGTAEAFF; CDR3 DNA: TGTGCCAGCTCACCGGGGACAGCCGAAGCTTTCTTT; D gene: TRBD1; V gene: TRBV18; clone size: many; J gene: TRBJ1-1
CDR3 protein: CASSVSTGYEQYF; CDR3 DNA: TGTGCCAGCAGCGTCTCGACAGGATACGAGCAGTACTTC; D gene: NA; V gene: TRBV9; clone size: few; J gene: TRBJ2-7
CDR3 protein: CASSLALQETQYF; CDR3 DNA: TGTGCCAGCAGCTTAGCGTTACAAGAGACCCAGTACTTC; D gene: NA; V gene: TRBV7-6; clone size: few; J gene: TRBJ2-5
CDR3 protein: CASSSAVLQVANTEAFF; CDR3 DNA: TGCGCCAGCAGCTCGGCGGTCCTACAGGTTGCGAACACTGAAGCTTTCTTT; D gene: NA; V gene: TRBV5-1; clone size: many; J gene: TRBJ1-1
CDR3 protein: CASSLSGVSNQPQHF; CDR3 DNA: TGTGCCAGCAGCCTCTCAGGGGTTAGCAATCAGCCCCAGCATTTT; D gene: NA; V gene: TRBV3-1; clone size: few; J gene: TRBJ1-5
CDR3 protein: CASSLLGPSNTEAFF; CDR3 DNA: TGCGCCAGCAGCTTGCTCGGCCCGTCGAACACTGAAGCTTTCTTT; D gene: NA; V gene: TRBV5-1; clone size: NA; J gene: TRBJ1-1
CDR3 protein: CSALRVSNRFSGNTIYF; CDR3 DNA: TGCAGTGCCTTAAGGGTCTCGAACAGGTTCTCTGGAAACACCATATATTTT; D gene: NA; V gene: TRBV20-1; clone size: NA; J gene: TRBJ1-3
CDR3 protein: CSATEGTGNTIYF; CDR3 DNA: TGCAGTGCGACGGAGGGTACAGGAAACACCATATATTTT; D gene: NA; V gene: TRBV20-1; clone size: NA; J gene: TRBJ1-3
CDR3 protein: CAISLAELANTGELFF; CDR3 DNA: TGTGCCATCAGTTTAGCGGAGTTAGCGAACACCGGGGAGCTGTTTTTT; D gene: NA; V gene: TRBV10-3; clone size: NA; J gene: TRBJ2-2
CDR3 protein: CSARQPNTEAFF; CDR3 DNA: TGCAGTGCTAGACAGCCGAACACTGAAGCTTTCTTT; D gene: NA; V gene: TRBV20-1; clone size: NA; J gene: TRBJ1-1
CDR3 protein: CASSLEGNAEAFF; CDR3 DNA: TGCGCCAGCAGCTTGGAGGGGAACGCTGAAGCTTTCTTT; D gene: NA; V gene: TRBV5-1; clone size: NA; J gene: TRBJ1-1
CDR3 protein: CASSIAGYNEQFF; CDR3 DNA: TGTGCCAGCAGCATAGCGGGGTACAATGAGCAGTTCTTC; D gene: TRBD2; V gene: TRBV9; clone size: NA; J gene: TRBJ2-1
CDR3 protein: CASRPPGGYYEQYF; CDR3 DNA: TGTGCCAGCAGACCCCCAGGGGGATACTACGAGCAGTACTTC; D gene: TRBD1; V gene: TRBV7-8; clone size: many; J gene: TRBJ2-7
CDR3 protein: CASRTEHPNTGELFF; CDR3 DNA: TGTGCCAGCAGAACGGAACACCCGAACACCGGGGAGCTGTTTTTT; D gene: NA; V gene: TRBV6-1; clone size: NA; J gene: TRBJ2-2
CDR3 protein: CASSRGSGGAFF; CDR3 DNA: TGTGCCAGCAGCCGTGGCTCCGGCGGAGCTTTCTTT; D gene: NA; V gene: TRBV12-3/TRBV12-4; clone size: many; J gene: TRBJ1-1
CDR3 protein: CAWSPYTRTDTQYF; CDR3 DNA: TGTGCCTGGAGTCCCTATACAAGGACAGATACGCAGTATTTT; D gene: NA; V gene: TRBV30; clone size: few; J gene: TRBJ2-3
CDR3 protein: CASSPGQANTEAFF; CDR3 DNA: TGTGCCAGCAGTCCAGGACAGGCCAACACTGAAGCTTTCTTT; D gene: TRBD1; V gene: TRBV27; clone size: few; J gene: TRBJ1-1
CDR3 protein: CSARGRGGTIYF; CDR3 DNA: TGCAGTGCTAGAGGTCGGGGCGGCACCATATATTTT; D gene: NA; V gene: TRBV20-1; clone size: NA; J gene: TRBJ1-3
CDR3 protein: CSVNRDRAPYGYTF; CDR3 DNA: TGCAGCGTAAATCGGGACAGGGCTCCCTATGGCTACACCTTC; D gene: TRBD1; V gene: TRBV29-1; clone size: many; J gene: TRBJ1-2
CDR3 protein: CASSPRTSGGGTQYF; CDR3 DNA: TGTGCCAGCAGCCCCCGGACTAGCGGGGGAGGTACGCAGTATTTT; D gene: TRBD2; V gene: TRBV9; clone size: NA; J gene: TRBJ2-3
CDR3 protein: CASSPPGQINTEAFF; CDR3 DNA: TGTGCCAGCAGCCCGCCGGGACAGATTAACACTGAAGCTTTCTTT; D gene: TRBD1; V gene: TRBV9; clone size: few; J gene: TRBJ1-1
CDR3 protein: CAIREDRGRNSPLHF; CDR3 DNA: TGTGCCATCAGGGAAGACAGGGGACGTAATTCACCCCTCCACTTT; D gene: TRBD1; V gene: TRBV10-3; clone size: many; J gene: TRBJ1-6
CDR3 protein: CSARATARSYGCTF; CDR3 DNA: TGCAGTGCTAGAGCTACAGCGAGATCCTATGGCTGCACCTTC; D gene: NA; V gene: TRBV20-1; clone size: NA; J gene: TRBJ1-2
CDR3 protein: CSVGGFVNTGELFF; CDR3 DNA: TGCAGCGTTGGTGGTTTTGTCAACACCGGGGAGCTGTTTTTT; D gene: NA; V gene: TRBV29-1; clone size: few; J gene: TRBJ2-2
CDR3 protein: CASSPTGSGEQFF; CDR3 DNA: TGTGCCAGCAGCCCCACGGGGAGCGGAGAACAGTTCTTC; D gene: NA; V gene: TRBV7-3; clone size: NA; J gene: TRBJ2-1
CDR3 protein: CASSGTGAETQYF; CDR3 DNA: TGTGCCAGCAGCGGGACGGGAGCGGAGACCCAGTACTTC; D gene: NA; V gene: TRBV9; clone size: NA; J gene: TRBJ2-5
CDR3 protein: CATTRGAHPTGELFF; CDR3 DNA: TGTGCCACGACGCGGGGGGCGCACCCCACCGGGGAGCTGTTTTTT; D gene: TRBD2; V gene: TRBV6-5; clone size: few; J gene: TRBJ2-2
CDR3 protein: CSAPPRGETQYF; CDR3 DNA: TGCAGTGCTCCACCGCGGGGCGAGACCCAGTACTTC; D gene: NA; V gene: TRBV20-1; clone size: once; J gene: TRBJ2-5
CDR3 protein: CASSQEGPGSSLGANVLTF; CDR3 DNA: TGTGCCAGCAGCCAAGAGGGGCCAGGGTCTTCCCTCGGGGCCAACGTCCTGACTTTC; D gene: NA; V gene: TRBV3-1; clone size: NA; J gene: TRBJ2-6
CDR3 protein: CASSKARRKEKLFF; CDR3 DNA: TGTGCCAGCAGCAAAGCGAGGCGTAAGGAAAAACTGTTTTTT; D gene: NA; V gene: TRBV21-1; clone size: NA; J gene: TRBJ1-4
CDR3 protein: CASSFEASYEQYF; CDR3 DNA: TGTGCCAGCAGCTTCGAAGCTTCCTACGAGCAGTACTTC; D gene: NA; V gene: TRBV7-6; clone size: many; J gene: TRBJ2-7
CDR3 protein: CASSENEAYYNEQFF; CDR3 DNA: TGTGCCAGCAGTGAAAATGAGGCCTACTACAATGAGCAGTTCTTC; D gene: NA; V gene: TRBV6-1; clone size: NA; J gene: TRBJ2-1
CDR3 protein: CASRSGGETQYF; CDR3 DNA: TGTGCCAGCAGGAGCGGGGGGGAGACCCAGTACTTC; D gene: TRBD2; V gene: TRBV2; clone size: few; J gene: TRBJ2-5
CDR3 protein: CASSYLRGGSAEAFF; CDR3 DNA: TGTGCCAGCAGTTACCTAAGGGGGGGCAGCGCTGAAGCTTTCTTT; D gene: NA; V gene: TRBV6-5; clone size: NA; J gene: TRBJ1-1
CDR3 protein: CASSPAGGLNYEQYF; CDR3 DNA: TGTGCCAGCAGCCCTGCGGGGGGGCTAAACTACGAGCAGTACTTC; D gene: TRBD2; V gene: TRBV5-6; clone size: many; J gene: TRBJ2-7
CDR3 protein: CASSFDSIREQYF; CDR3 DNA: TGTGCCAGCAGTTTCGACTCGATCCGCGAGCAGTACTTC; D gene: NA; V gene: TRBV11-3; clone size: NA; J gene: TRBJ2-7
CDR3 protein: CASRVGRSNEKLFF; CDR3 DNA: TGTGCCAGCAGGGTTGGCAGGAGTAATGAAAAACTGTTTTTT; D gene: NA; V gene: TRBV27; clone size: many; J gene: TRBJ1-4
CDR3 protein: CASSPRTSGTYNEQFF; CDR3 DNA: TGTGCCAGCTCACCACGGACTAGCGGGACCTACAATGAGCAGTTCTTC; D gene: TRBD2; V gene: TRBV18; clone size: few; J gene: TRBJ2-1
CDR3 protein: CSPRVGAGADTQYF; CDR3 DNA: TGCAGCCCGCGGGTAGGGGCAGGAGCAGATACGCAGTATTTT; D gene: NA; V gene: TRBV29-1; clone size: medium-sized; J gene: TRBJ2-3
CDR3 protein: CSVESRPPDGYTF; CDR3 DNA: TGCAGCGTTGAGTCTCGACCCCCAGATGGCTACACCTTC; D gene: NA; V gene: TRBV29-1; clone size: few; J gene: TRBJ1-2
CDR3 protein: CASSQSDYGYTF; CDR3 DNA: TGTGCCAGCAGCCAAAGTGACTATGGCTACACCTTC; D gene: NA; V gene: TRBV3-1; clone size: NA; J gene: TRBJ1-2
CDR3 protein: CASSGPGLAGVAYNEQFF; CDR3 DNA: TGTGCCAGCAGCGGACCGGGACTAGCGGGGGTGGCCTACAATGAGCAGTTCTTC; D gene: TRBD2; V gene: TRBV7-9; clone size: few; J gene: TRBJ2-1
CDR3 protein: CASRGPKEKLFF; CDR3 DNA: TGTGCCAGCAGGGGGCCCAAGGAAAAACTGTTTTTT; D gene: TRBD1; V gene: TRBV19; clone size: few; J gene: TRBJ1-4
CDR3 protein: CASSVKGGTTTGELFF; CDR3 DNA: TGTGCCAGCAGCGTTAAAGGGGGCACGACCACCGGGGAGCTGTTTTTT; D gene: TRBD1; V gene: TRBV7-3; clone size: few; J gene: TRBJ2-2
CDR3 protein: CASSIDRASNQPQHF; CDR3 DNA: TGTGCCAGCAGTATTGACAGGGCTAGCAATCAGCCCCAGCATTTT; D gene: TRBD1; V gene: TRBV6-1; clone size: NA; J gene: TRBJ1-5
CDR3 protein: CASSPQDPGQDRSGANVLTF; CDR3 DNA: TGTGCCAGCAGCCCCCAAGACCCGGGACAGGACCGCTCTGGGGCCAACGTCCTGACTTTC; D gene: TRBD1; V gene: TRBV3-1; clone size: many; J gene: TRBJ2-6
CDR3 protein: CASSQDIPPRSEKLFF; CDR3 DNA: TGCGCCAGCAGCCAGGATATCCCCCCCCGAAGTGAAAAACTGTTTTTT; D gene: NA; V gene: TRBV4-1; clone size: few; J gene: TRBJ1-4
CDR3 protein: CASSPRAGGTDTQYF; CDR3 DNA: TGTGCCAGCTCACCACGCGCGGGGGGCACAGATACGCAGTATTTT; D gene: TRBD2; V gene: TRBV18; clone size: many; J gene: TRBJ2-3
CDR3 protein: CASSSTWGQRNQPQHF; CDR3 DNA: TGTGCCAGCAGCTCAACATGGGGACAGCGCAATCAGCCCCAGCATTTT; D gene: TRBD1; V gene: TRBV11-2; clone size: NA; J gene: TRBJ1-5
CDR3 protein: CASSLTSLVKGENTEAFF; CDR3 DNA: TGTGCCAGCAGCTTAACGTCCCTCGTGAAGGGGGAGAACACTGAAGCTTTCTTT; D gene: NA; V gene: TRBV7-3; clone size: few; J gene: TRBJ1-1
CDR3 protein: CASSEASGSTDTQYF; CDR3 DNA: TGTGCCAGCAGTGAGGCTAGCGGGAGCACAGATACGCAGTATTTT; D gene: TRBD2; V gene: TRBV2; clone size: NA; J gene: TRBJ2-3
CDR3 protein: CASSLGLGIGTDTQYF; CDR3 DNA: TGTGCCAGCAGCTTAGGATTGGGAATAGGCACAGATACGCAGTATTTT; D gene: NA; V gene: TRBV7-6; clone size: few; J gene: TRBJ2-3